This T cell receptor beta chain was profiled in a study of blood T cell repertoires in COVID-19 (TCRdb year 2020). In the study overall: The collaborator samples originated in the United States, Italy and Spain and spanned the acute and convalescent phases of COVID-19. The repertoires were made available in a free public database intended to serve as a resource for research on the immune response to SARS-CoV-2. Samples came from the ongoing ImmuneRACE study (first 160 participants) plus 1,254 subjects from 6 global collaborators. Where HLA class I and class II types were available, the types were taken from metadata supplied by the sample provider, not from assay-based typing. Sample metadata almost always included a de-identified subject ID, COVID-19 status, age in years and sex. The material from the prospective study consisted of cDNA or gDNA derived from T cells, B-cell-depleted T cells, or PBMCs. Subjects who had been exposed to COVID-19, were actively infected with it, or had recovered from it provided the deeply sampled blood TCRbeta repertoires that made up the dataset. Here is what the overall study found, with its caveats: How much clinical and demographic metadata was included differed by source and by participant, and the metadata was provided uncurated.

Note on this clone: Its antigen target is currently unknown. No base qualities exist here, and no much larger clone lies one base off it.

CDR1 and CDR2, looked up from the germline V gene (reference sequence), are LNHDA and SQIVND. The CDR3 covers 13 residues, taking in both the cysteine and the phenylalanine. Just CDR3 DNA is preserved here, 39 bases in frame from base 1. Germline trimming: 5 bases from V, 10 bases from J; junction bases outside gene matches: 7. TCRbeta CDR3 regions were amplified from genomic DNA by means of the immunoSEQ Assay, a bias-controlled multiplex PCR. The authors' analysis ran thus. Nucleated cell counts per sample were estimated from amplification of reference gene primers within the assay. To quantify the absolute abundance of each unique TCRbeta CDR3 rearrangement, sequence reads were collapsed and filtered. For each sample, productive Simpson clonality was calculated as the square root of Simpson's diversity index across productive rearrangements. TCRdb's version of the immuneACCESS table is confined to in-frame rearrangements and falls short of the full clone set. An unresolved V gene accounts for under half of the shortfall where checked; the remainder is of unknown origin. V, J and clone size derive from that table, while D and trimming were established from the DNA sequence. In this sample the table shows about 360,000 clones, 80% to 90% of which occur a single time. The leading ten clones occupy around 1.3% of the sample.

Participants in the prospective study were enrolled through a virtual design, were aged roughly 18 to 100 years, and lived in 24 United States geographic areas. In the prospective study, cohorts were assigned on the basis of participant-reported clinical history obtained from a screening survey and a study questionnaire. For ImmuneRACE Cohort 3, a participant was defined as recovered based on two consecutive negative NP/OP PCR tests, clearance by a healthcare professional, or resolution of symptoms. Each participant in the prospective study had whole blood, serum and a nasopharyngeal or oropharyngeal swab collected by mobile phlebotomists. Additional blood draws and questionnaires over an approximately two-month period could optionally be provided by prospective study participants. Before DNA extraction, prospective study blood samples were shipped either frozen or at room temperature.

The source is a man aged 25 to 40 who had recovered from COVID-19. Sequencing used PBMCs or T cells enriched from blood (not recorded which). Recombination connected TRBV19 to TRBJ1-4; 7 junctional bases match TRBD1. The bases are TGTGCCAGTAGTCAAAACAGGGGAAGAAAACTGTTTTTT. Its protein product is CASSQNRGRKLFF.